One sample yielded the 20 T cell receptor beta chains listed below, sequenced in a study of blood T cells in healthy people across ages. A J-beta primer mix and a sample-barcoded 5' primer were used in a second PCR of roughly 7 to 12 cycles. In TCRdb, the 5' RACE reads were re-called with MiXCR into one record per CDR3 protein. The sample holds 600,000 or so distinct CDR3 sequences, about 30% seen once. The sequenced sample was blood. The receptor source for this set is a woman of 80 years or more in good health.

This clonotype was seen once. A read error may account for a junction end that differs from germline. V usage is TRBV7-9 and J usage is TRBJ1-1; TRBD1 aligns across 10 bases. Germline assignment: CDR1 SEHNR and CDR2 FQNEAQ (reference sequence). The CDR3 totals 15 residues. The CDR3 protein is CASSPGQGMNAEAFF. The CDR3 region has the DNA TGTGCCAGCAGCCCGGGACAGGGGATGAACGCTGAAGCTTTCTTT.

This clonotype was observed many times. The chain is built from TRBV10-3 and TRBJ1-2; no clear D. The CDR3 has 12 amino acids. The V end lost 4 bases, the J end lost 8 bases, and 11 bases lay between the germline ends. The V gene's germline CDR1 is ENHRY and CDR2 SYGVKD. The DNA of the CDR3 is TGTGCCATCAGTGCGGAAAGGGCAGGCTACACCTTC. This translates into CAISAERAGYTF.

Many counts were recorded for this clonotype. The genes are TRBV20-1 and TRBJ2-7, with TRBD2 matching 7 bases. V trimming: 8 bases; J trimming: 6 bases; junction bases outside the gene matches: 19. In germline, CDR1 is DFQATT, CDR2 SNEGSKA (reference sequence). The CDR3 has 15 residues. CDR3 nucleotide sequence: TGCAGTTCGGTCGCGGGAGACTACAAAGATGGCGAGCAGTACTTC. Translated: CSSVAGDYKDGEQYF.

This clonotype was observed at least ten times. This chain joins TRBV4-2 and TRBJ2-1; D possibly uses TRBD1 or TRBD2 (6 bases each). Germline V lookup: CDR1 LGHNA, CDR2 YNFKEQ. The V and J ends lost 1 base and 7 bases respectively, with 17 bases between them. CDR3 size: 16 residues. The CDR3 DNA follows: TGTGCCAGCAGCCAAGGTACCACGGGGGCGGGTAATGAGCAGTTCTTC. The encoded protein is CASSQGTTGAGNEQFF.

This rearrangement joins TRBV7-2 to TRBJ1-3; TRBD1 might be the D (5 bases). The V end lost 5 bases, the J end lost 0 bases, and 14 bases lay between the germline ends. The CDR3 is 16 residues long. Germline-derived CDR1 and CDR2 are SGHTA and FQGNSA. The CDR3 bases are TGTGCCAGCAGCCCCCGTGGGGCGACCTCTGGAAACACCATATATTTT. Its protein product is CASSPRGATSGNTIYF.

V and J are TRBV11-3 and TRBJ2-1, with 9 bases aligning to TRBD2. Unmatched junction bases numbered 11, after V lost 2 bases and J lost 12 bases. Germline CDR1 is SGHNT and CDR2 is YENEEA. The CDR3 extends over 15 amino acids. The CDR3 coding sequence is TGTGCCAGCAGCTTAAGGACTAGCGCGGTCGATGGGCAGTTCTTC. It specifies CASSLRTSAVDGQFF.

This clonotype came up many times. The rearrangement joins TRBV3-1 to TRBJ2-7, with TRBD1 matching over 8 bases. CDR1 LGHDT and CDR2 YNNKEL come from the germline V gene (reference sequence). The trim removed 4 bases at V and 1 base at J, leaving 6 bases unmatched. The CDR3 is 15 amino acids. CDR3 amino acids: CASSRGQATSYEQYF. The CDR3 DNA reads as TGTGCCAGCAGCCGGGGACAGGCTACTTCCTACGAGCAGTACTTC.

This clonotype was seen many times. A read error may produce the germline difference seen at one junction end. The chain has TRBV7-7 and TRBJ2-5; perhaps TRBD1 as D (6 bases). CDR1 and CDR2 from the germline V gene are SSHAT and FNYEAQ (reference sequence). The CDR3 consists of 15 residues. CDR3 coding DNA: TGTGCTAGCAGCTTAGGGCCAGGGGAATGGGAGACCCAGTACTTC. It encodes CASSLGPGEWETQYF.

In the case of this clonotype: A much more abundant neighbour one base away suggests this may be a read error. The chain employs TRBV13 and TRBJ2-3, with TRBD2 identical over 8 bases. This CDR3 spans 15 amino acids. Germline CDR1 is PRHDT and CDR2 is FYEKMQ (reference sequence). The CDR3 reads CASGLRGLASDTQYF. DNA of the CDR3: TGTGCCAGCGGCTTACGAGGACTAGCAAGTGATACGCAGTATTTT.

V is TRBV7-2 and J is TRBJ1-1; unclear D gene. Trimming left V 5 bases short and J 6 bases short, with 13 bases between. CDR3 length: 13 amino acids. CDR1 and CDR2 (germline): SGHTA, FQGNSA. CDR3 amino acids: CASSLFRTAEAFF. In nucleotides, the CDR3 is TGTGCCAGCAGCCTTTTTAGGACGGCTGAAGCTTTCTTT.

This clonotype was found many times. This rearrangement joins TRBV7-2 to TRBJ2-7, with 9 bases aligning to TRBD2. From germline, CDR1 is SGHTA and CDR2 FQGNSA. The junction had 1 base not matched to a gene; V was cut back by 4 bases and J by 3 bases. The CDR3 is 13 residues long. Here the CDR3 reads CASSSTSGYEQYF. The CDR3 region has the DNA TGTGCCAGCAGCTCGACTAGCGGCTACGAGCAGTACTTC.

V gene TRBV5-5 combines with J gene TRBJ2-4; D is undetermined. The closer fit of TRBJ2-7 to the DNA end suggests the J call may be wrong. Germline V gene lookup returns CDR1 SGHKS and CDR2 YYEKEE (reference sequence). The CDR3 has 16 amino acids. CDR3 in DNA: TGTGCCAGCAGCTTGGGCCCGCGGCAGGAGATATACGAGCAGTACTTC. Residues: CASSLGPRQEIYEQYF.

This clonotype has ten or more counts. The chain combines TRBV5-6 with TRBJ1-2; D is unclear. The CDR3 covers 16 residues. The V end was cut by 1 base, the J end by 4 bases, with 17 bases between. Germline V gives CDR1 SGHDT, CDR2 YYEEEE. The CDR3 loop reads CASSLRVSNTGYGYTF. CDR3 sequence (DNA): TGTGCCAGCAGCTTGCGGGTCAGTAATACGGGCTATGGCTACACCTTC.

The rearrangement links TRBV4-2 to TRBJ1-1; D ambiguous. Germline V gene sequence: CDR1 LGHNA, CDR2 YNFKEQ. This CDR3 has 14 amino acids. Trimming left V 4 bases short and J 1 base short, with 10 bases between. The CDR3 DNA follows: TGTGCCAGCAGCCCGACGACACCGAACACTGAAGCTTTCTTT. Protein: CASSPTTPNTEAFF.

The sample holds a few counts of this clonotype. This may arise from a read error, as a much more abundant clone is one base away. The rearrangement joins TRBV6-2 or TRBV6-3 to TRBJ2-1; D remains ambiguous. V lost 4 bases, J lost 10 bases, and 11 bases lay in between. Looked up from germline, CDR1 is MNHEY and CDR2 is SVGEGT. This CDR3 contains 12 residues. The CDR3 spells CASSSSAEEQFF. The CDR3 DNA reads TGTGCCAGCAGTTCATCGGCCGAGGAGCAGTTCTTC.

Regarding this clonotype: A much larger clone lies one base from this, so it may be a read error. V usage is TRBV12-5 and J usage is TRBJ2-1, with D hard to call. The J call may be in error: the DNA end matches TRBJ2-7 better. This CDR3 has 13 amino acids. Germline-derived CDR1 and CDR2 are LGHNT and FRNRAP. For the CDR3, the DNA is TGTGCAACCATCCTGGGCTCCTACAATGAGCAGTACTTC. Translated, it gives CATILGSYNEQYF.

This clonotype was counted many times. The chain uses TRBV4-1 and TRBJ1-1, with 7 bases matching TRBD1. Germline CDR1 MGHRA, CDR2 YSYEKL. V lost 1 base, J lost 5 bases, and 4 bases stayed unmatched. The length of the CDR3 is 14 residues. CDR3 coding DNA: TGCGCCAGCAGCCAAGTGTGGACAGGAACTGAAGCTTTCTTT. This sequence encodes CASSQVWTGTEAFF.

This clonotype was seen a handful of times. The chain has TRBV27 and TRBJ2-1; D perhaps matches TRBD2 (7 bases). The J call may be mistaken, given a closer DNA end match to TRBJ2-7. Germline V lookup: CDR1 MNHEY, CDR2 SMNVEV (reference sequence). This CDR3 has 14 amino acids. The chain's CDR3 is CASTRAGRDNEQYF. Here the CDR3 DNA reads TGTGCCAGCACCCGGGCAGGGAGGGACAATGAGCAGTACTTC.

This chain links TRBV27 with TRBJ1-1, with D unresolved. Trimming took off 4 bases at V and 0 bases at J, with 12 bases between the two ends. Per the germline V gene, CDR1 is MNHEY and CDR2 is SMNVEV (reference sequence). CDR3 size: 15 residues. DNA for the CDR3: TGTGCCAGCAGTTGGACTCGTACGATGAACACTGAAGCTTTCTTT. Residues: CASSWTRTMNTEAFF.

The rearrangement joins TRBV5-5 to TRBJ2-5, with unresolved D. The germline V gene encodes CDR1 SGHKS and CDR2 YYEKEE (reference sequence). V was shortened by 0 bases and J by 3 bases, with 9 bases between the two germline ends. The CDR3 totals 14 residues. CDR3 protein: CASSLDWAEETQYF. The CDR3 DNA is TGTGCCAGCAGCTTGGATTGGGCAGAAGAGACCCAGTACTTC.